These T cell receptor beta chains were read from a single sample in a study of control samples from healthy donors and cancer patients. Measured with immunoSEQ multiplex PCR; TCRdb has only the in-frame clones, and not every one. In the table there are some 140,000 clones, 94% of which are singletons. Sequenced: blood. The receptor source for this set is a man aged 35 to 55 in good health. The CDR3 runs from the conserved cysteine through the conserved F or W. Fields, in order: clone size, V gene, J gene, D gene, CDR3 protein. The D gene is left open where the match is weak. Rows may omit the clone size; those that give it use once, few, many or a size class.

size: .; V: TRBV28; J: TRBJ1-1; D: .; CDR3: CASSPGNTEAFF
size: .; V: TRBV5-1; J: TRBJ2-7; D: TRBD1; CDR3: CASSLGTGYEQYF
size: .; V: TRBV3-1/TRBV3-2; J: TRBJ1-3; D: .; CDR3: CASSQSGAGNTIYF
size: .; V: TRBV6-5; J: TRBJ1-1; D: TRBD1; CDR3: CASRYTQGGRGTEAFF
size: .; V: TRBV28; J: TRBJ1-2; D: .; CDR3: CASSSDTNYGYTF
size: once; V: TRBV19; J: TRBJ1-1; D: .; CDR3: CASSIKGWGTEAFF
size: .; V: TRBV5-8; J: TRBJ2-1; D: .; CDR3: CASSRGRSSYNEQFF
size: .; V: TRBV27; J: TRBJ2-3; D: .; CDR3: CASSSGSADTQYF
size: .; V: TRBV5-1; J: TRBJ1-2; D: .; CDR3: CASSFWGDGYTF
size: .; V: TRBV6-5; J: TRBJ1-1; D: TRBD1; CDR3: CASSYPRQGGTEAFF
size: .; V: TRBV5-1; J: TRBJ1-2; D: .; CDR3: CASSLANAARGYTF
size: .; V: TRBV21-1; J: TRBJ2-5; D: .; CDR3: CASSKGGEETQYF
size: .; V: TRBV7-2; J: TRBJ1-6; D: .; CDR3: CASSLARVSSPLHF
size: .; V: TRBV5-1; J: TRBJ1-1; D: TRBD1; CDR3: CASSLDPSGGPRAFF
size: .; V: TRBV7-6; J: TRBJ1-4; D: .; CDR3: CASSFRVDEKLFF
size: .; V: TRBV28; J: TRBJ1-5; D: .; CDR3: CASRDRFNQPQHF
size: .; V: TRBV3-1/TRBV3-2; J: TRBJ1-4; D: .; CDR3: CASSQRRGKEKLFF
size: .; V: TRBV28; J: TRBJ1-6; D: TRBD1; CDR3: CASSPSGTGQNNSPLHF
size: .; V: TRBV11-2; J: TRBJ2-7; D: .; CDR3: CASSLVIGAEQYF
size: few; V: TRBV18; J: TRBJ2-7; D: .; CDR3: CASSPGDGSNAYEQYF
size: .; V: TRBV19; J: TRBJ2-2; D: .; CDR3: CASSMGVGGELFF
size: .; V: TRBV5-1; J: TRBJ2-2; D: .; CDR3: CASSLEAGLVPGELFF
size: .; V: TRBV28; J: TRBJ1-1; D: TRBD1; CDR3: CASHIQQGANYDTEAFF
size: .; V: TRBV2; J: TRBJ2-7; D: TRBD1; CDR3: CASSVFGGTGLYEQYF
size: .; V: TRBV29-1; J: TRBJ1-1; D: .; CDR3: CSVPKQGVNTEAFF
size: .; V: TRBV24-1; J: TRBJ1-1; D: TRBD1; CDR3: CATSETGDTEAFF
size: .; V: TRBV10-2; J: TRBJ1-6; D: .; CDR3: CASSEHLRTLHF
size: .; V: TRBV10-2; J: .; D: .; CDR3: CASRQGYEQYF
size: .; V: TRBV11-2; J: TRBJ2-7; D: .; CDR3: CASSWDGQLSYEQYF
size: .; V: TRBV19; J: TRBJ1-2; D: .; CDR3: CASGQLNYGYTF
size: .; V: TRBV2; J: TRBJ2-6; D: .; CDR3: CASSLYRDSHSGANVLTF
size: .; V: TRBV18; J: TRBJ2-5; D: .; CDR3: CASSPQTAQSPTQYF
size: .; V: TRBV11-2; J: TRBJ1-1; D: .; CDR3: CASSAYITGTNTEAFF
size: .; V: TRBV9; J: TRBJ1-1; D: .; CDR3: CASSVEPDEYTEAFF
size: once; V: TRBV6-5; J: TRBJ2-2; D: .; CDR3: CASTRTFLNTGELFF
size: .; V: TRBV20-1; J: TRBJ1-2; D: .; CDR3: CSARAPDGYTF
size: .; V: TRBV6-1; J: TRBJ1-5; D: .; CDR3: CASSEQGFYNQPQHF
size: .; V: TRBV4-3; J: TRBJ2-1; D: .; CDR3: CASSPKGQGRSPYNEQFF
size: .; V: TRBV7-2; J: TRBJ1-5; D: TRBD1; CDR3: CASSAQGQGNQPQHF
size: .; V: TRBV18; J: TRBJ1-2; D: TRBD1; CDR3: CASSLGTGEGYTF
size: .; V: TRBV21-1; J: TRBJ1-2; D: .; CDR3: CASSKGDPVIYGYTF
size: .; V: TRBV27; J: TRBJ1-5; D: TRBD1; CDR3: CASWGQGSNQPQHF
size: once; V: TRBV6-5; J: TRBJ2-5; D: TRBD1; CDR3: CASSYSNRGLETQYF
size: .; V: TRBV29-1; J: TRBJ1-1; D: .; CDR3: CSVYSLGNTEAFF
size: .; V: TRBV4-1; J: TRBJ1-4; D: .; CDR3: CASSQADDEKLFF
size: .; V: TRBV18; J: TRBJ1-2; D: .; CDR3: CASSPGRDDGYTF
size: .; V: TRBV5-1; J: TRBJ2-3; D: .; CDR3: CASSFPGGADTQYF
size: .; V: TRBV19; J: TRBJ1-3; D: TRBD1; CDR3: CASSRPGQGSGNTIYF
size: .; V: TRBV5-1; J: TRBJ2-7; D: .; CDR3: CASSLDYEQYF
size: .; V: TRBV4-1; J: TRBJ2-1; D: TRBD2; CDR3: CASSQGAGGYNEQFF
size: .; V: TRBV5-5; J: TRBJ2-1; D: .; CDR3: CASRPLAGNYNEQFF
size: .; V: TRBV19; J: TRBJ1-6; D: TRBD1; CDR3: CASSIGDREEDSPLHF
size: .; V: TRBV7-2; J: TRBJ2-7; D: TRBD1; CDR3: CASKRGTGGYEQYF